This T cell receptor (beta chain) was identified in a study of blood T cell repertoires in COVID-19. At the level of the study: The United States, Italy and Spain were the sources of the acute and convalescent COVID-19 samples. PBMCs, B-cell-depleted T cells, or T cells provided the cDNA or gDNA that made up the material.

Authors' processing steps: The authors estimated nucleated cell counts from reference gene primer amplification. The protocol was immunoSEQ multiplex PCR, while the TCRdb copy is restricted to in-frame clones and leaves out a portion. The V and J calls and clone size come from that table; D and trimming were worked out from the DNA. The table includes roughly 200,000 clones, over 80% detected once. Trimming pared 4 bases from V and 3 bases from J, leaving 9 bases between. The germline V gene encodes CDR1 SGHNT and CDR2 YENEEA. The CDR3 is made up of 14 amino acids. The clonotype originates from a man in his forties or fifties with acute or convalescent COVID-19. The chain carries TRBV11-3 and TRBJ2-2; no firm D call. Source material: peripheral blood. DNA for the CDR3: TGTGCCAGCAGCTCCACTACGGACACCGGGGAGCTGTTTTTT. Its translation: CASSSTTDTGELFF. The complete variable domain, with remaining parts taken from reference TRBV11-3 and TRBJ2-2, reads EAGVVQSPRYKIIEKKQPVAFWCNPISGHNTLYWYLQNLGQGPELLIRYENEEAVDDSQLPKDRFSAERLKGVDSTLKIQPAELGDSAVYLCASSSTTDTGELFFGEGSRLTVL.